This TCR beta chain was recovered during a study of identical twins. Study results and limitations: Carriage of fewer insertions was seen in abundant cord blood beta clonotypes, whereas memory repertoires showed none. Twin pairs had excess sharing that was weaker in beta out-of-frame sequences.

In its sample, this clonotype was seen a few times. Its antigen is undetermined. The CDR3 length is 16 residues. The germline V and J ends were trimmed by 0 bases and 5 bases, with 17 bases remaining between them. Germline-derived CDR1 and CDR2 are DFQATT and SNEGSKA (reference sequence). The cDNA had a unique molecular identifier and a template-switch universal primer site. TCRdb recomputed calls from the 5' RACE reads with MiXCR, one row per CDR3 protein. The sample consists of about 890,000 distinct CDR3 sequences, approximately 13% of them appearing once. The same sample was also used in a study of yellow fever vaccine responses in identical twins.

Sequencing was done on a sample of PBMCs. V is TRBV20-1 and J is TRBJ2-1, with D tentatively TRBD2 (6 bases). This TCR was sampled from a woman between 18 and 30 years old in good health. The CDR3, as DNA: TGCAGTGCTAGAGACCTAATTCGGGGGATTAACAATGAGCAGTTCTTC. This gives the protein CSARDLIRGINNEQFF.